Below, 24 T cell receptor beta chains from the same sample are listed, as sequenced in a study of cytotoxic CD8 clonotypes in ibrutinib-treated CLL. Profiled with immunoSEQ multiplex PCR; TCRdb holds only in-frame clones, not every one. Altogether roughly 130,000 clones are present, roughly 83% being singletons, with the ten largest covering about 13%. The material sequenced was PBMCs, taken after 12 months of ibrutinib treatment. These receptors all come from a human donor with chronic lymphocytic leukemia.

CDR3 in DNA: TGCGCCAGCAGCTCCCTAGGGATCGCCGGAGATACGCAGTATTTT. Its translation: CASSSLGIAGDTQYF. This chain uses TRBV5-1 with TRBJ2-3; D ambiguous. The ends were cut back, 3 bases at V and 5 bases at J, with 16 bases in the middle. This CDR3 contains 15 residues. The germline CDR1 and CDR2 sequences are SGHRS and YFSETQ.

This clone appeared once. V usage is TRBV28 and J usage is TRBJ2-2; 8 nucleotides agree with TRBD2. With 7 bases clipped from V and 6 bases from J, the junction kept 4 bases outside the gene matches. The CDR3 runs to 13 residues. CDR1 MDHEN and CDR2 SYDVKM come from the germline V gene. In DNA form, the CDR3 reads TGTGCCAGCATTAGGACTAGCCCCGGGGAGCTGTTTTTT. Its protein product is CASIRTSPGELFF.

The V and J genes are TRBV7-3 and TRBJ2-1, with 13 nucleotides matching TRBD2. The CDR3 sequence is 15 residues long. Germline V gives CDR1 SGHTA, CDR2 FQGTGA. V gave up 5 bases and J gave up 2 bases; unmatched junction bases: 0. The CDR3 spells CASSTSGRAYNEQFF. In DNA form, the CDR3 reads TGTGCCAGCAGCACTAGCGGGAGGGCCTACAATGAGCAGTTCTTC.

About this clone: A far larger clone is only one base removed, so a read error is likely. The CDR3, as DNA: TGCGCCAGCAGCCAAGACCTTTCTATAGGCCTCTCTGGAAACACCATATATTTT. It encodes CASSQDLSIGLSGNTIYF. The chain combines TRBV4-3 with TRBJ1-3; D not certain. V lost 0 bases to trimming and J lost 0 bases, with 15 bases between them. Per the germline V gene, CDR1 is LGHNA and CDR2 is YSLEER. This CDR3 region has 18 residues.

For this clone: An end of the junction does not agree with germline; a read error may underlie this. The J gene is TRBJ2-7, the V gene TRBV19; TRBD2 agrees at 11 bases. The germline gives CDR1 LNHDA, CDR2 SQIVND (reference sequence). The CDR3 loop spans 15 amino acids. CDR3 residues: CASRIAGGPTYEQYF. The CDR3 region has the DNA TGTGCCAGTAGGATAGCGGGAGGGCCGACCTACGAGCAGTACTTC.

The V gene is TRBV28, the J gene TRBJ1-2; D unresolved. The V gene's germline CDR1 is MDHEN and CDR2 SYDVKM. The length of the CDR3 is 14 residues. The ends were cut back, 5 bases at V and 1 base at J, with 11 bases in the middle. Here the CDR3 reads CASSPSALNYGYTF. DNA of the CDR3: TGTGCCAGCAGTCCGAGCGCTCTTAACTATGGCTACACCTTC.

V is TRBV19 and J is TRBJ2-5; TRBD2 matches 9 bases. Germline V CDR1 and CDR2: LNHDA, SQIVND (reference sequence). The CDR3 is 14 residues long. V shed 6 bases and J 5 bases; nucleotides not matched to a gene: 7. The CDR3 nucleotides are TGTGCCAGTAGGTCTAGCGGGATTTTTGAGACCCAGTACTTC. Residues: CASRSSGIFETQYF.

This clone was picked up a small number of times. This chain uses TRBV19 with TRBJ2-3; possible D gene TRBD2, 5 bases. With 3 bases removed from V and 2 bases from J, the gap between germline ends came to 12 bases. Germline V gene lookup returns CDR1 LNHDA and CDR2 SQIVND (reference sequence). The CDR3 consists of 15 residues. CDR3 sequence: CASSIRGLVTDTQYF. The CDR3 nucleotides read TGTGCCAGTAGTATCCGCGGGCTGGTCACAGATACGCAGTATTTT.

The chain carries TRBV5-6 and TRBJ2-3; unclear D gene. V was shortened by 0 bases and J by 2 bases, with 10 bases between the two germline ends. The germline V gene has CDR1 SGHDT and CDR2 YYEEEE. The CDR3 spans 15 residues. The CDR3 here is CASSLAVRYTDTQYF. The DNA of the CDR3 is TGTGCCAGCAGCTTGGCGGTCAGATACACAGATACGCAGTATTTT.

V gene TRBV5-1 combines with J gene TRBJ2-5; 12 bases map to TRBD1. Germline V CDR1 and CDR2: SGHRS, YFSETQ. The junction had 6 bases not matched to a gene; V was cut back by 4 bases and J by 5 bases. CDR3 size: 15 residues. CDR3 region: CASSRDRGRGETQYF. The CDR3 DNA follows: TGCGCCAGCAGCAGGGACAGGGGGCGCGGGGAGACCCAGTACTTC.

The chain joins TRBV25-1 to TRBJ2-6; TRBD1 agrees at 9 bases. CDR1 is MGHDK and CDR2 is SYGVNS in the germline V gene. This CDR3 spans 15 amino acids. V was pared by 4 bases and J by 2 bases, with 0 bases of the junction left unmatched. This chain's CDR3 is CASSGQGAGANVLTF. CDR3 bases: TGTGCCAGCAGTGGACAGGGGGCTGGGGCCAACGTCCTGACTTTC.

The CDR3 protein is CASSKGGTLNEQFF. The CDR3 DNA reads as TGTGCCAGCAGCAAAGGGGGGACATTGAATGAGCAGTTCTTC. The V and J genes are TRBV7-9 and TRBJ2-1, with D perhaps TRBD1 or TRBD2 (6 bases each). The germline V and J ends were trimmed by 5 bases and 7 bases, with 15 bases remaining between them. CDR3 size: 14 residues. Germline lookup yields CDR1 SEHNR and CDR2 FQNEAQ (reference sequence).

In its sample, this clone was seen a few times. The V and J genes are TRBV25-1 and TRBJ1-2, with a weak D call TRBD1 (5 bases). Germline V gene lookup returns CDR1 MGHDK and CDR2 SYGVNS. The ends were cut back, 6 bases at V and 4 bases at J, with 12 bases in the middle. This CDR3 is built from 13 residues. CDR3 sequence reads: CASRDDRSYGYTF. The CDR3 DNA reads as TGTGCCAGCAGGGATGACAGATCCTATGGCTACACCTTC.

V gene TRBV5-1 combines with J gene TRBJ2-1; 10 positions match TRBD2. This CDR3 contains 17 residues. Germline CDR1 SGHRS, CDR2 YFSETQ. V lost 4 bases and J lost 0; bases outside the gene matches: 7. CDR3 sequence: CASSGLAGASSYNEQFF. The CDR3 region has the DNA TGCGCCAGCAGCGGGCTAGCGGGAGCGAGCTCCTACAATGAGCAGTTCTTC.

This rearrangement joins TRBV30 to TRBJ1-5; a possible D gene is TRBD1 (6 bases). This CDR3 has 13 amino acids. Trimming left V 0 bases short and J 7 bases short, with 10 bases between. CDR1 and CDR2 (germline): GTSNPN, SVGIG (reference sequence). The CDR3 nucleotides are TGTGCCTGGAGTGTACTGGGGGCCCAGCCCCAGCATTTT. Translation gives CAWSVLGAQPQHF.

The V call is TRBV29-1, the J call TRBJ2-1, with a possible D match to TRBD2 (5 bases). V shed 7 bases and J shed 11 bases, with 24 bases lying between them. CDR3 size: 14 residues. The V gene's germline CDR1 is SQVTM and CDR2 ANQGSEA. CDR3 in DNA: TGCAGCGGCGGCACCCCGTCGGGAACATTGAAGCAGTTCTTC. It encodes CSGGTPSGTLKQFF.

This clone was seen more than once but under ten times. CDR3 coding DNA: TGTGCCAGCAGCGTACTTAGGGACAACTACAATGAGCAGTTCTTC. Translation: CASSVLRDNYNEQFF. The chain uses TRBV9 and TRBJ2-1; a weak D match, TRBD1 (6 bases). Deletions cut 1 base from V and 3 bases from J, with 11 bases between. The V gene's germline CDR1 is SGDLS and CDR2 YYNGEE. This CDR3 spans 15 amino acids.

Here the CDR3 DNA reads TGTGCCAGCGCCGGGACGGGAAACTATGGCTACACCTTC. Protein product: CASAGTGNYGYTF. The V call is TRBV2, the J call TRBJ1-2, with D maybe TRBD1 (5 bases). Trimming took 8 bases from V and 2 from J, leaving 12 bases between them. CDR3 length: 13 amino acids. CDR1 and CDR2 (germline): SNHLY, FYNNEI.

This clone was detected a few times. The rearrangement joins TRBV19 to TRBJ1-1, with TRBD1 as a possible D gene (5 bases). Trimming took 1 base from V and 1 from J, leaving 7 bases between them. From germline, CDR1 is LNHDA and CDR2 SQIVND (reference sequence). There are 14 residues in the CDR3. CDR3 DNA: TGTGCCAGTAGTATAGGGGGCTCGAACACTGAAGCTTTCTTT. This gives the protein CASSIGGSNTEAFF.

The CDR3 bases are TGTGCCAGCAGCTTAGCAGGACAGGTCTACGAGCAGTACTTC. Its protein product is CASSLAGQVYEQYF. The genes are TRBV7-8 and TRBJ2-7, with TRBD1 matching 7 bases. The CDR3 runs to 14 residues. V was pared by 0 bases and J by 3 bases, with 2 bases of the junction left unmatched. Looked up from germline, CDR1 is SGHVS and CDR2 is FQNEAQ.

The chain carries TRBV10-1 and TRBJ2-1; unclear D gene. The V and J ends lost 2 bases and 6 bases respectively, with 8 bases between them. Per the germline V gene, CDR1 is WNHNN and CDR2 is SYGVQD (reference sequence). The CDR3 runs 13 residues. This CDR3 reads CASSELMGNEQFF. In DNA, the CDR3 is TGCGCCAGCAGTGAGCTTATGGGCAATGAGCAGTTCTTC.

V gene TRBV2 combines with J gene TRBJ1-5; D call uncertain. Trimming left V 4 bases short and J 0 bases short, with 10 bases between. CDR1 SNHLY and CDR2 FYNNEI come from the germline V gene. The CDR3 totals 15 residues. DNA for the CDR3: TGTGCCAGCAGTGGGTTACCGCTTAGCAATCAGCCCCAGCATTTT. Protein sequence: CASSGLPLSNQPQHF.

The V call is TRBV7-2, the J call TRBJ2-7, with 10 bases lining up with TRBD1. The CDR3 has 15 residues. The V segment lost 5 bases and the J segment 1 base; nucleotides outside the gene matches: 5. Germline V CDR1 and CDR2: SGHTA, FQGNSA. The CDR3 loop reads CASSPTGGQSYEQYF. CDR3 in DNA: TGTGCCAGCAGCCCGACAGGGGGCCAGTCCTACGAGCAGTACTTC. Drawing the rest from reference TRBV7-2 and TRBJ2-7, the complete variable domain is GAGVSQSPSNKVTEKGKDVELRCDPISGHTALYWYRQSLGQGLEFLIYFQGNSAPDKSGLPSDRFSAERTGGSVSTLTIQRTQQEDSAVYLCASSPTGGQSYEQYFGPGTRLTVT.

V usage is TRBV5-6 and J usage is TRBJ2-1; no firm D call. CDR3 length: 14 amino acids. Germline CDR1 and CDR2: SGHDT and YYEEEE. The germline V and J ends were trimmed by 0 bases and 4 bases, with 8 bases remaining between them. In nucleotides, the CDR3 is TGTGCCAGCAGCTTGGACGCCTATTACAATGAGCAGTTCTTC. Translation: CASSLDAYYNEQFF.